The entry below describes one T cell receptor (beta chain). As yet, its antigen is unknown. This table comes from immunoSEQ multiplex PCR, and its TCRdb copy is limited to in-frame clones, with some not included. The sample gives 6,500 to 7,500 clones, about four fifths of which show up once; around 4% is in the top ten. This entry is derived from a study of stem cell transplantation in POMP-related autoinflammatory disease. Broader study findings: PRAID patients trended toward lower TRB diversity and higher clonality in all analyzed T-cell subsets. Patients with PRAID showed a restricted number of unique TRB V-J gene pairings.

The CDR3 contains 15 residues. V shed 0 bases and J 7 bases; nucleotides not matched to a gene: 2. Germline V lookup: CDR1 MNHNY, CDR2 SVGAGI (reference sequence). Sample: a CXCR5-defined cell subset from PBMCs. This sequence was found in a human donor in good health. This sequence joins TRBV6-6 and TRBJ2-1, with 11 bases fitting TRBD2. The CDR3 reads CASSYSLAGENEQFF. For the CDR3, the DNA is TGTGCCAGCAGTTACTCACTAGCGGGGGAAAATGAGCAGTTCTTC.